A single sample gave rise to the 18 T cell receptor beta chains below, sequenced in a study of human T cells and chemical hapten exposure. TCRdb analysed the RACE reads with MiXCR anew, one entry per CDR3 protein. Of about 190,000 distinct CDR3 sequences in the sample, 20% to 25% are singletons; the top ten hold 2.5%. Time point of the sample: patch test 3, about 24 weeks after DPC sensitization. Described treatment: therapeutic diphenylcyclopropenone sensitization with weekly scalp DPC. The starting material was whole blood, obtained in connection with sensitization to the hapten diphenylcyclopropenone (DPC). The receptor source for this set is a woman aged 35 to 49 with alopecia areata. Some clones in this sample may be carry-over from other donors' samples.

This clonotype was detected many times. The V and J genes are TRBV10-2 and TRBJ2-1; 8 nucleotides match TRBD1. CDR3 length: 14 residues. V lost 6 bases to trimming and J lost 3 bases; unmatched junction nucleotides: 4. Germline V lookup: CDR1 WSHSY, CDR2 SAAADI. In DNA form, the CDR3 reads TGCGCCAGCAGCGTACAGGGGGGCTACAATGAGCAGTTCTTC. Translated: CASSVQGGYNEQFF.

This clonotype was seen only a few times. J is TRBJ2-3 and V is TRBV7-9; no definite D call. CDR3 length equals 14 residues. Deletions cut 1 base from V and 0 bases from J, with 5 bases between. Germline V gene sequence: CDR1 SEHNR, CDR2 FQNEAQ (reference sequence). Here the CDR3 reads CASSLDVSTDTQYF. CDR3 DNA: TGTGCCAGCAGCTTAGATGTCAGCACAGATACGCAGTATTTT.

Only a few counts were recorded for this clonotype. The chain combines TRBV6-2 or TRBV6-3 with TRBJ2-1, with D possibly TRBD1 on 5 matching bases. V was cut by 2 bases and J by 7 bases, with 12 bases left in between. Looked up from germline, CDR1 is MNHEY and CDR2 is SVGEGT. This CDR3 spans 14 amino acids. DNA of the CDR3: TGTGCCAGCAGTTACAGCAGGGTTAGGAATGAGCAGTTCTTC. Translated: CASSYSRVRNEQFF.

The chain joins TRBV28 to TRBJ2-2, with D hard to call. This CDR3 region has 14 residues. V lost 3 bases and J lost 1, with 6 bases in between. CDR1 MDHEN and CDR2 SYDVKM come from the germline V gene. CDR3 loop: CASSFSVNTGELFF. The CDR3 DNA follows: TGTGCCAGCAGTTTCTCGGTGAACACCGGGGAGCTGTTTTTT.

This clonotype has just a few counts. The CDR3 sequence is CASSQDPGGLNEQFF. CDR3 nucleotides: TGCGCCAGCAGCCAAGATCCAGGCGGATTAAATGAGCAGTTCTTC. The genes are TRBV4-3 and TRBJ2-1; no reliable D call. V lost 0 bases and J 7 bases, leaving 13 bases between the germline ends. The CDR3 consists of 15 residues. Germline-derived CDR1 and CDR2 are LGHNA and YSLEER.

This clonotype was counted between two and nine times. The chain joins TRBV24-1 to TRBJ2-3; D may be TRBD1 (5 bases). The CDR3 contains 16 residues. The germline gives CDR1 KGHDR, CDR2 SFDVKD. V lost 3 bases and J 3 bases, leaving 15 bases between the germline ends. CDR3 residues: CATSDPPRKGTDTQYF. The CDR3 DNA reads as TGTGCCACCAGTGATCCACCGCGGAAGGGGACAGATACGCAGTATTTT.

This clonotype was counted at least ten times. The chain joins TRBV7-9 to TRBJ2-1, with D uncertain. The length of the CDR3 is 12 residues. Germline-derived CDR1 and CDR2 are SEHNR and FQNEAQ (reference sequence). CDR3 amino acids: CGVFSSDLGQFF. Written as DNA, the CDR3 is TGTGGCGTATTCTCCTCCGACTTAGGGCAGTTCTTC. Filled out from reference TRBV7-9 and TRBJ2-1, the complete variable domain reads DTGVSQNPRHKITKRGQNVTFRCDPISEHNRLYWYRQTLGQGPEFLTYFQNEAQLEKSRLLSDRFSAERPKGSFSTLEIQRTEQGDSAMYLCGVFSSDLGQFFGPGTRLTVL.

The chain couples TRBV29-1 to TRBJ2-3; D is unclear. The CDR3 sequence is 13 residues long. Germline lookup yields CDR1 SQVTM and CDR2 ANQGSEA. V shed 1 base and J shed 4 bases, with 9 bases lying between them. CDR3 nucleotides: TGCAGCGTTGAAGCAAACCAGGCAGATACGCAGTATTTT. Protein product: CSVEANQADTQYF.

This rearrangement joins TRBV28 to TRBJ1-1, with D possibly matching TRBD1 (5 bases). The germline gives CDR1 MDHEN, CDR2 SYDVKM. V was trimmed by 6 bases and J by 1 base, leaving 21 bases between them. The CDR3 is 17 residues long. CDR3 amino acids: CASSPWGFQLRNTEAFF. For the CDR3, the DNA is TGTGCCAGCAGCCCCTGGGGGTTCCAGTTGAGGAACACTGAAGCTTTCTTT.

The rearrangement joins TRBV12-3 or TRBV12-4 to TRBJ2-3; TRBD1 aligns across 7 bases. The CDR3 covers 15 residues. Trimming cost V 6 bases and J 2 bases; bases outside gene matches: 8. CDR3: CASRPRQGSTDTQYF. CDR3 bases: TGTGCCAGCAGACCTAGACAGGGATCCACAGATACGCAGTATTTT.

The chain employs TRBV28 and TRBJ2-4; D gene unclear. The CDR3 covers 16 residues. V lost 3 bases and J 0 bases, leaving 12 bases between the germline ends. Germline-derived CDR1 and CDR2 are MDHEN and SYDVKM. CDR3 loop: CASSLRPQLAKNIQYF. The CDR3 DNA reads as TGTGCCAGCAGTTTGCGGCCGCAACTAGCCAAAAACATTCAGTACTTC.

This clonotype was recorded a few times. The chain combines TRBV20-1 with TRBJ2-3; 13 nucleotides align to TRBD2. Germline CDR1 and CDR2: DFQATT and SNEGSKA (reference sequence). Trimming cost V 6 bases and J 2 bases; bases outside gene matches: 5. The CDR3 contains 15 residues. CDR3 region: CSARTSGGFTDTQYF. CDR3 coding DNA: TGCAGTGCCAGGACTAGCGGGGGATTCACAGATACGCAGTATTTT.

The chain combines TRBV4-3 with TRBJ2-1; the match to TRBD2 covers 10 bases. The CDR3 is made up of 16 amino acids. The germline V gene has CDR1 LGHNA and CDR2 YSLEER. Trimming removed 0 bases from V and 8 bases from J; junction bases left unmatched: 7. The CDR3 loop is CASSQEPSGRIDEQFF. The DNA of the CDR3 is TGCGCCAGCAGCCAAGAGCCTAGCGGGAGAATTGATGAGCAGTTCTTC.

V is TRBV28 and J is TRBJ2-5, with TRBD1 as a possible D gene (6 bases). Germline V CDR1 and CDR2: MDHEN, SYDVKM. V dropped 0 bases and J dropped 4 bases, with 15 bases sitting between them. CDR3 length equals 16 residues. CDR3 in amino acids: CASSLWTQGGRETQYF. The DNA of the CDR3 is TGTGCCAGCAGTTTATGGACCCAAGGGGGAAGAGAGACCCAGTACTTC.

V is TRBV7-2 and J is TRBJ1-1, with D possibly being TRBD1 (5 bases). This CDR3 spans 14 amino acids. The germline V gene has CDR1 SGHTA and CDR2 FQGNSA. Trimming left V 4 bases short and J 1 base short, with 10 bases between. The CDR3 DNA follows: TGTGCCAGCAGCTCGGGACTTTCGAACACTGAAGCTTTCTTT. Its translation is CASSSGLSNTEAFF.

This clonotype was detected a few times. The gene calls are TRBV4-2 and TRBJ2-7; D may be TRBD1 (5 bases). The CDR3 loop spans 14 amino acids. Trimming pared 3 bases from V and 4 bases from J, leaving 13 bases between. The germline CDR1 and CDR2 sequences are LGHNA and YNFKEQ. The CDR3 coding sequence is TGTGCCAGCAGCCAGCAGGGCGACCTTTACGAGCAGTACTTC. It specifies CASSQQGDLYEQYF.

The chain uses TRBV28 and TRBJ2-3, with D perhaps matching TRBD2 (6 bases). The length of the CDR3 is 16 residues. Germline V gene lookup returns CDR1 MDHEN and CDR2 SYDVKM. V lost 3 bases and J 0 bases, leaving 13 bases between the germline ends. CDR3 in DNA: TGTGCCAGCAGTTTGGCGGCCGGGGGTAGCACAGATACGCAGTATTTT. Encoded protein: CASSLAAGGSTDTQYF.

This clonotype occurred a few times. This chain connects TRBV25-1 to TRBJ2-4, with TRBD1 identical over 8 bases. Germline trimming cut 4 bases from V and 7 bases from J; bases unmatched to any gene: 9. There are 15 residues in the CDR3. Per the germline V gene, CDR1 is MGHDK and CDR2 is SYGVNS. This CDR3 reads CASSVVGQGANIQYF. The CDR3 nucleotides are TGTGCCAGCAGTGTAGTAGGGCAGGGGGCGAACATTCAGTACTTC.